This TCR beta chain was profiled in a study of blood T cell repertoires in COVID-19 (dated by TCRdb to 2018 to 2020). For the wider study: Samples covering the acute and convalescent phases of COVID-19 were provided by collaborators in the United States, Italy and Spain. A freely available public database, intended as a resource for researchers studying the immune response to SARS-CoV-2, is where the repertoires were released. Where available, HLA class I and class II types were obtained from metadata supplied by the sample provider rather than from assay-based typing. The prospective study material was composed of cDNA or gDNA derived from T cells, B-cell-depleted T cells, or PBMCs. The samples were drawn from two sources: the first 160 participants of the ongoing ImmuneRACE study, and 1,200 or so subjects contributed by 6 global collaborators. The dataset comprised deeply sampled blood TCRbeta repertoires from subjects exposed to, actively infected with, or recovered from COVID-19. Nearly every sample came with metadata listing a de-identified subject ID, COVID-19 status, age in years and sex. Beyond this particular receptor, the publication reports: How much clinical and demographic metadata was included differed by source and by participant, and the metadata was provided uncurated.

Whole blood was collected in K2EDTA tubes by collaborating institutions according to the institutions' own protocols. Collaborator samples were shipped for TCRbeta analysis as frozen whole blood, isolated PBMCs, or DNA extracted from either sample type. Turning to this clone: Its antigen remains undetermined. Base-call qualities are not available, and no considerably larger clone is one nucleotide away. Within the sample, other DNA sequences also encode this same CDR3.

TCRbeta CDR3 regions were amplified from genomic DNA by means of the immunoSEQ Assay, a bias-controlled multiplex PCR. The study's processing was this. Nucleated cell counts per sample were estimated from amplification of reference gene primers within the assay. Sequence reads were collapsed and filtered to measure the absolute abundance of every unique TCRbeta CDR3 rearrangement. For each sample, productive Simpson clonality was calculated by taking the square root of Simpson's diversity index across productive rearrangements. TCRdb's version of the immuneACCESS table is confined to in-frame rearrangements and falls short of the full clone set. An unresolved V gene accounts for under half of the shortfall where checked; the remainder is of unknown origin. V and J calls plus clone size are reproduced from that table; the DNA served to infer D and trimming. Here the sample has roughly 92,000 clones; about nine tenths occur a single time. Together, the top ten hold around 4.5% of the sample.

This TCR was recovered from a woman of 80 years or more with acute or convalescent COVID-19. The specimen sequenced was peripheral blood.

The DNA sequence is as follows: TGTGCCAGCAGCCAGGTGGGGACAGATACTGAAGCTTTCTTT. The resulting protein is CASSQVGTDTEAFF. The chain joins TRBV3-1 (or the pseudogene TRBV3-2) to TRBJ1-1, with 7 central nucleotides matching TRBD1. In the germline V gene (reference sequence), CDR1 corresponds to LGHDT and CDR2 to YNNKEL. The CDR3, cysteine through phenylalanine, is 14 amino acids long. Only CDR3 DNA is held: 42 bases, read in frame from base 1. At the junction V is shortened by 3 bases and J by 5 bases; bases outside the gene matches: 6.